A single sample is the source of the 10 T cell receptor beta chains below, sequenced in a study of cytomegalovirus exposure and HLA in healthy donors. PCR primers comprised 60 Vbeta and 13 Jbeta primers. Libraries were prepared by immunoSEQ multiplex PCR; TCRdb keeps only in-frame clonotypes and omits some of them. The table has roughly 200,000 clones, over 70% seen once; the top ten hold 3.7%. Specimen: PBMCs. All receptors come from a woman aged 60-70 years in good health and CMV-seropositive.

The gene calls are TRBV6-6 and TRBJ2-7; 7 nucleotides align to TRBD1. CDR3 length: 13 residues. Germline V gene lookup returns CDR1 MNHNY and CDR2 SVGAGI (reference sequence). J gave up 12 bases and V 10 bases, and 18 bases lay outside the gene matches. For the CDR3, the DNA is TGTGCCACAAAATGGACAGGACCCCTCTCCTGGTACTTC. Encoded protein: CATKWTGPLSWYF.

The V gene is TRBV29-1, the J gene TRBJ2-5; D is undetermined. The CDR3 is made up of 12 amino acids. Trimming took off 3 bases at V and 5 bases at J, with 10 bases between the two ends. Germline V gene lookup returns CDR1 SQVTM and CDR2 ANQGSEA. CDR3 DNA sequence: TGCAGCGTTGAGATGTCGCGCGAGACCCAGTACTTC. Translated: CSVEMSRETQYF.

CDR3 amino acids: CANRTGLSSYEQYF. The CDR3 region has the DNA TGTGCCAACAGGACAGGGCTTAGCTCCTACGAGCAGTACTTC. This chain connects TRBV27 to TRBJ2-7; 8 nucleotides match TRBD1. This CDR3 region has 14 residues. CDR1 is MNHEY, CDR2 SMNVEV, per germline (reference sequence). V lost 10 bases, J lost 0 bases, and 8 bases stayed unmatched.

V and J are TRBV27 and TRBJ2-7; 11 bases line up with TRBD2. The CDR3 length is 16 residues. Germline V gives CDR1 MNHEY, CDR2 SMNVEV (reference sequence). V was clipped by 5 bases and J by 0 bases; unmatched bases: 6. The CDR3 sequence is CASSPRGTSGSYEQYF. The CDR3 DNA reads as TGTGCCAGCAGTCCAAGGGGGACTAGCGGCTCCTACGAGCAGTACTTC.

Comment on this clone: A junction boundary mismatches the germline segment, possibly from a read error. The chain has TRBV4-3 and TRBJ2-1; D gene uncertain. The CDR3 sequence is 15 residues long. CDR1 and CDR2 (germline): LGHNA, YSLEER. The CDR3 DNA follows: TGCGCCAGCAGCCAAGGAGCTGCATCCTCCAATGAGCAGTTCTTC. Protein: CASSQGAASSNEQFF.

V and J are TRBV2 and TRBJ1-2; 12 bases match TRBD1. Germline values: CDR1 SNHLY, CDR2 FYNNEI. The CDR3 extends over 14 amino acids. With V trimmed by 8 bases and J by 7 bases, 8 bases remained unmatched. CDR3 residues: CASHTGQGASGYTF. CDR3 nucleotides: TGTGCCAGCCACACGGGACAGGGGGCGAGTGGCTACACCTTC.

This clone was counted between two and nine times. The rearrangement joins TRBV5-1 to TRBJ2-7; 8 bases align to TRBD1. The CDR3 consists of 16 residues. After removal of 4 bases from V and 0 bases from J, the junction contained 9 bases not matched to a gene. Germline V CDR1 and CDR2: SGHRS, YFSETQ. CDR3 nucleotides: TGCGCCAGCAGCCTGCTCGGGGGACAGGACTCCTACGAGCAGTACTTC. Its protein product is CASSLLGGQDSYEQYF.

The chain links TRBV29-1 to TRBJ1-5, with 7 bases that match TRBD1. This CDR3 has 13 amino acids. Looked up from germline, CDR1 is SQVTM and CDR2 is ANQGSEA. V was pared by 3 bases and J by 3 bases, with 2 bases of the junction left unmatched. This chain's CDR3 is CSVDTGANQPQHF. CDR3 DNA sequence: TGCAGCGTTGATACAGGGGCCAATCAGCCCCAGCATTTT.

This rearrangement joins TRBV9 to TRBJ2-5, with 9 bases lining up with TRBD2. The closer fit of TRBJ2-7 to the DNA end suggests the J call may be wrong. The CDR3 is made up of 15 amino acids. In germline, CDR1 is SGDLS, CDR2 YYNGEE. The chain's CDR3 is CASSEAASGAHEQYF. In DNA form, the CDR3 reads TGTGCCAGCAGCGAGGCGGCTAGCGGGGCCCACGAGCAGTACTTC.

This chain joins TRBV28 and TRBJ2-7; 11 bases are shared with TRBD2. The CDR3 spans 16 residues. The ends lost 2 bases at V and 2 bases at J; junction bases unmatched: 5. Germline V gene sequence: CDR1 MDHEN, CDR2 SYDVKM. As DNA, the CDR3 is TGTGCCAGCAGTTTAAAAGGGACTAGCGGTACCTACGAGCAGTACTTC. Its translation: CASSLKGTSGTYEQYF.